The entry below describes one TCR beta chain. The antigen is undetermined. V gave up 2 bases and J gave up 14 bases; unmatched junction bases: 9. Looked up from germline, CDR1 is GTSNPN and CDR2 is SVGIG (reference sequence). This CDR3 is built from 12 residues. Obtained from alopecia areata patients were lesional scalp punch biopsies along with peripheral blood. These data come from a study of CD8+ T cells in alopecia areata. Study in general: Tofacitinib ran for 6 to 18 months before 6 months off drug.

Points from the study as a whole: Patients shared TCRs less clearly than mice did, possibly for HLA-related reasons.

Extracted RNA was reverse transcribed, and the resulting cDNA served as sequencing template. Profiled with immunoSEQ multiplex PCR; TCRdb holds only in-frame clones, not every one. The table lists 110,000 to 150,000 clones, roughly 61% of them singletons. The source is a human donor with alopecia areata. The sample in question was CD4+ T cells sorted from blood, obtained at week 0. The rearrangement links TRBV30 to TRBJ2-4, with TRBD2 matching 7 bases. The CDR3 coding sequence is TGTGCCTGGAGTCTAACCGGGACTATAAAGTACTTC. Encoded protein: CAWSLTGTIKYF.